This TCR beta chain was captured in a study of T cells after yellow fever vaccination. Study-wide background: Low-cell-number fractions underwent preparation using SMART-Seq v4 Ultra Low Input. Notes on the study in general: The study re-detected most primary-vaccination clones after the booster (roughly 95% CD4, roughly 85% CD8). FACS-sorted repertoires could contain abundant clonotypes contaminating from the bulk population.

The authors made TCR cDNA by 5'RACE template switching, adding a universal primer site and UMIs. TCRdb ran MiXCR on the 5' RACE reads and lists one entry per CDR3 protein. This sample has about 340,000 distinct CDR3 sequences; around 3.9% occur once, and the top ten carry less than 25%. The germline CDR1 and CDR2 sequences are KGHDR and SFDVKD. This CDR3 is built from 13 residues. V was clipped by 9 bases and J by 0 bases, with 8 bases between them. This clonotype was picked up many times. Its antigen is not identified. The chain combines TRBV24-1 with TRBJ2-1; a weak D match, TRBD2 (6 bases). This TCR derives from a man younger than 30 who received the YFV17D yellow fever vaccine. This sample comprised PBMCs, obtained 5 days after the yellow fever booster vaccination. The chain's CDR3 is CATAGSSYNEQFF. CDR3 sequence (DNA): TGTGCCACCGCGGGGAGCTCCTACAATGAGCAGTTCTTC.